This T cell receptor (beta chain) was profiled in a study of T cells expressing NK-cell markers. The CDR3 totals 16 residues. The germline gives CDR1 MNHEY, CDR2 SMNVEV (reference sequence). Turning to this clonotype: Its antigen is unknown.

The TCR beta cDNA came from 5'RACE template switching with UMIs. Reanalyzing the 5' RACE reads, TCRdb keeps one entry per CDR3 protein, without DNA. Its clone listing holds 150,000 to 200,000 distinct CDR3 sequences. Whole-study findings and limits: There remained a lack of clarity about HCMV specificity of expanded NKG2C+ T cell clones. The CD3+CD56-NKG2C+ fraction of several donors was also led by these clonotypes.

The specimen sequenced was blood T cells: a sorted CD56 or NKG2C T cell subset, CD4+ or CD8+ T cells, or bulk PBMC T cells (not recorded which). The sequence came from a woman between 18 and 70 years old in good health. The chain links TRBV27 to TRBJ2-2; TCRdb returns TRBD1, unconfirmable since there is no DNA. CDR3: CASSSARDRVPGELFF.